Listed here are 32 T cell receptor beta chains from one sample, sequenced in a study of OX40 agonist ivuxolimab in advanced cancers. Repertoires were generated with immunoSEQ multiplex PCR, while TCRdb's copy carries only in-frame clones and drops some. The sample has approximately 50,000 clones, roughly 90% seen once. Sequencing was performed on CD4+ or CD8+ T cells sorted from blood, taken in a trial of the OX40 agonist ivuxolimab. These receptors originate from an adult with an advanced solid tumor such as melanoma, head and neck, liver or kidney cancer.

This chain connects TRBV7-9 to TRBJ2-3; no clear D gene. This CDR3 has 12 amino acids. Trimming cost V 5 bases and J 3 bases, with 6 bases left between them. Germline values: CDR1 SEHNR, CDR2 FQNEAQ (reference sequence). Here the CDR3 reads CASSRKTDTQYF. The CDR3 coding sequence is TGTGCCAGCAGCCGAAAGACAGATACGCAGTATTTT.

The genes are TRBV7-6 and TRBJ1-1; D gene ambiguous. Trimming pared 4 bases from V and 1 base from J, leaving 7 bases between. The germline V gene has CDR1 SGHVS and CDR2 FNYEAQ. The CDR3 loop spans 13 amino acids. The CDR3: CASSSSENTEAFF. As DNA, the CDR3 is TGTGCCAGCAGCTCCTCAGAGAACACTGAAGCTTTCTTT.

This chain links TRBV28 with TRBJ1-1; D call uncertain. This CDR3 is built from 14 residues. Germline CDR1 MDHEN, CDR2 SYDVKM. Trimming took off 4 bases at V and 11 bases at J, with 20 bases between the two ends. CDR3 protein: CASSSSSGNGGAFF. The CDR3 nucleotides read TGTGCCAGCAGTTCCTCATCCGGGAATGGTGGGGCTTTCTTT.

This clone was found once. The chain has TRBV6-1 and TRBJ1-2; 9 bases map to TRBD1. Looked up from germline, CDR1 is MNHNS and CDR2 is SASEGT. Unmatched junction bases numbered 6, after V lost 11 bases and J lost 2 bases. The CDR3 length is 13 residues. Here the CDR3 reads CASGTGSNYGYTF. The CDR3 region has the DNA TGTGCCTCCGGGACAGGGTCCAACTATGGCTACACCTTC.

The chain combines TRBV7-2 with TRBJ2-3; weak D call: TRBD2 (5 bases). Germline V CDR1 and CDR2: SGHTA, FQGNSA. The CDR3 sequence is 17 residues long. The V gene lost 4 bases and the J gene lost 5 bases, with 22 bases spanning the gap. CDR3 sequence reads: CASSWRGLGSPQDTQYF. The CDR3 DNA is TGTGCCAGCAGCTGGCGAGGGCTAGGAAGCCCGCAAGATACGCAGTATTTT.

For this clone: Sequence at one end of the junction differs from germline and may be a read error. The chain combines TRBV7-7 with TRBJ2-2; D is possibly TRBD2 (6 bases). The CDR3 runs 15 residues. Germline V gene lookup returns CDR1 SSHAT and CDR2 FNYEAQ (reference sequence). The CDR3 nucleotides are TGTGCTAGCAGCCTGGGAGGAGCAAACACCGGGGAGCTGTTTTTT. Translating it yields CASSLGGANTGELFF.

This chain connects TRBV2 to TRBJ1-4; weak D call: TRBD1 (5 bases). CDR3 size: 13 residues. Trimming took 11 bases from V and 7 from J, leaving 17 bases between them. Germline CDR1 is SNHLY and CDR2 is FYNNEI. The CDR3 nucleotides are TGTGCCTCCTCTAGGGATAGGGGTGAAAAACTGTTTTTT. This codes for CASSRDRGEKLFF.

CDR3 DNA: TGTGCCAGCAGCGACAGCTCCAATCAGCCCCAGCATTTT. It codes for CASSDSSNQPQHF. The J gene is TRBJ1-5, the V gene TRBV7-2, with a tentative D call TRBD1 (5 bases). CDR1 is SGHTA, CDR2 FQGNSA, per germline. The V end lost 5 bases, the J end lost 3 bases, and 8 bases lay between the germline ends. This CDR3 contains 13 residues.

CDR3 bases: TGCGCCAGCAGCCGACAGGGGATGACAGATACGCAGTATTTT. This encodes CASSRQGMTDTQYF. The chain has TRBV5-1 and TRBJ2-3, with 8 bases identical to TRBD1. From germline, CDR1 is SGHRS and CDR2 YFSETQ. The CDR3 totals 14 residues. The J segment lost 3 bases and the V segment lost 4 bases, leaving 4 bases of the junction unmatched.

The CDR3 reads CASSGQGAENTEAFF. As DNA, the CDR3 is TGTGCCAGCAGCGGACAGGGGGCCGAGAACACTGAAGCTTTCTTT. J is TRBJ1-1 and V is TRBV27; TRBD1 agrees at 11 bases. This CDR3 has 15 amino acids. Looked up from germline, CDR1 is MNHEY and CDR2 is SMNVEV (reference sequence). V trimming: 6 bases; J trimming: 1 base; junction bases outside the gene matches: 4.

To note about this clone: At one of its ends the junction is not consistent with the germline gene, which may arise from a read error. The CDR3 nucleotides read TGTGCCAGCAGGGACGAGTCTTTGACAGTAAACTTC. Its translation: CASRDESLTVNF. The chain recombines TRBV2 with TRBJ2-7, with TRBD1 as a possible D gene (5 bases). The CDR3 sequence is 12 residues long. Germline values: CDR1 SNHLY, CDR2 FYNNEI.

The V call is TRBV7-3, the J call TRBJ2-1, with TRBD1 matching over 8 bases. The V and J ends lost 4 bases and 6 bases, in that order; junction bases with no gene match: 11. This CDR3 region has 16 residues. Germline-derived CDR1 and CDR2 are SGHTA and FQGTGA. The CDR3 sequence: CASSSSRTGMINEQFF. CDR3 nucleotides: TGTGCCAGCAGCTCCTCTCGGACAGGGATGATCAATGAGCAGTTCTTC.

The V call is TRBV18, the J call TRBJ2-7; 7 nucleotides line up with TRBD1. Germline V lookup: CDR1 KGHSH, CDR2 LQKENI. The CDR3 extends over 13 amino acids. V shed 6 bases, J shed 5 bases, and the junction held 7 bases outside the gene matches. The CDR3 loop is CASSWDRGHEQYF. The CDR3 nucleotides read TGTGCCAGCTCTTGGGACAGAGGACACGAGCAGTACTTC.

The chain recombines TRBV28 with TRBJ1-5; a possible D gene is TRBD1 (6 bases). This CDR3 comprises 13 residues. The ends were cut back, 6 bases at V and 15 bases at J, with 21 bases in the middle. Germline CDR1 and CDR2: MDHEN and SYDVKM. CDR3 region: CASRPPLGGVGHF. CDR3 nucleotide sequence: TGTGCCAGCAGGCCACCCCTAGGGGGGGTAGGGCATTTT.

This clone appeared a single time. CDR3 protein: CASSSRTEPYEQYF. The CDR3 DNA sequence: TGTGCCAGCAGCTCTAGGACGGAACCCTACGAGCAGTACTTC. The chain uses TRBV5-4 and TRBJ2-7; D remains ambiguous. Trimming pared 3 bases from V and 2 bases from J, leaving 12 bases between. The CDR3 is 14 residues long. The germline V gene encodes CDR1 SGHNT and CDR2 YYREEE (reference sequence).

This chain uses TRBV20-1 with TRBJ1-1; D is possibly TRBD1 (6 bases). Germline CDR1 is DFQATT and CDR2 is SNEGSKA (reference sequence). This CDR3 contains 11 residues. V gave up 7 bases and J gave up 4 bases, with 10 bases separating them. The CDR3: CSVGGVTEAFF. CDR3 sequence (DNA): TGCAGTGTAGGGGGGGTCACTGAAGCTTTCTTT.

The J gene is TRBJ2-5, the V gene TRBV5-4; TRBD2 might be the D (9 bases). The CDR3 is made up of 15 amino acids. Trimming cost V 4 bases and J 7 bases, with 20 bases left between them. Germline values: CDR1 SGHNT, CDR2 YYREEE (reference sequence). CDR3 nucleotides: TGTGCCAGCAGCCCATGGGACAGGCGGGAGGGGACCCAGTACTTC. It is translated as CASSPWDRREGTQYF. Looking up the rest from reference TRBV5-4 and TRBJ2-5 gives the full variable domain: ETGVTQSPTHLIKTRGQQVTLRCSSQSGHNTVSWYQQALGQGPQFIFQYYREEENGRGNFPPRFSGLQFPNYSSELNVNALELDDSALYLCASSPWDRREGTQYFGPGTRLLVL.

V gene TRBV10-3 combines with J gene TRBJ1-1; tentative D call: TRBD1 (5 bases). The CDR3 consists of 13 residues. V dropped 6 bases and J dropped 0 bases, with 8 bases sitting between them. The germline gives CDR1 ENHRY, CDR2 SYGVKD. The CDR3 sequence is CAIRRQMNTEAFF. Here the CDR3 DNA reads TGTGCCATCAGGCGACAGATGAACACTGAAGCTTTCTTT.

The gene calls are TRBV4-2 and TRBJ1-4, with TRBD1 matching over 7 bases. Germline V gene sequence: CDR1 LGHNA, CDR2 YNFKEQ. Trimming removed 1 base from V and 8 bases from J; junction bases left unmatched: 7. The CDR3 spans 15 residues. CDR3 loop: CASSQVSQGREKLFF. The CDR3 DNA is TGTGCCAGCAGCCAAGTCTCACAGGGGAGGGAAAAACTGTTTTTT.

The rearrangement uses TRBV27 and TRBJ2-5, with 7 bases matching TRBD2. J lost 4 bases, V lost 8 bases, and 7 bases had no gene match. CDR3 size: 13 residues. Germline values: CDR1 MNHEY, CDR2 SMNVEV (reference sequence). CDR3 residues: CASGELARETQYF. The CDR3 coding sequence is TGTGCCAGCGGCGAACTAGCGAGAGAGACCCAGTACTTC.

J is TRBJ1-6 and V is TRBV6-5; TRBD1 aligns across 9 bases. The CDR3 has 15 residues. V was clipped by 0 bases and J by 8 bases; unmatched bases: 2. CDR1 and CDR2 from the germline V gene are MNHEY and SVGAGI. CDR3 in DNA: TGTGCCAGCAGTTACTCGAGACAGGGGGATTCACCCCTCCACTTT. It codes for CASSYSRQGDSPLHF.

This chain links TRBV28 with TRBJ2-1, with 11 bases lining up with TRBD2. The CDR3 sequence is 19 residues long. The V segment lost 6 bases and the J segment 2 bases; nucleotides outside the gene matches: 15. Looked up from germline, CDR1 is MDHEN and CDR2 is SYDVKM. The CDR3 region has the DNA TGTGCCAGCAGCGCGTTAGTACCGGGACTAGCGGTTACCTACAATGAGCAGTTCTTC. It translates to CASSALVPGLAVTYNEQFF.

The chain uses TRBV19 and TRBJ1-3; D not resolved. There are 14 residues in the CDR3. The germline gives CDR1 LNHDA, CDR2 SQIVND (reference sequence). V was trimmed by 7 bases and J by 3 bases, leaving 13 bases between them. For the CDR3, the DNA is TGTGCCAGTATCCCGACCGTAGGTGGAAACACCATATATTTT. It specifies CASIPTVGGNTIYF.

The chain couples TRBV11-2 to TRBJ2-2; the D is unclear. The V end lost 7 bases, the J end lost 0 bases, and 9 bases lay between the germline ends. The CDR3 has 14 residues. Germline V gene lookup returns CDR1 SGHAT and CDR2 FQNNGV. The CDR3 nucleotides read TGTGCCAGCACCACTCAAACGAACACCGGGGAGCTGTTTTTT. Its protein is CASTTQTNTGELFF.

The chain links TRBV7-6 to TRBJ2-7; D tentatively fits TRBD1 or TRBD2 (6 bases each). Germline V gene data show CDR1 as SGHVS and CDR2 as FNYEAQ. V was pared by 4 bases and J by 4 bases, with 17 bases between. This CDR3 contains 15 residues. This chain's CDR3 is CASSSLGGGMYEQYF. The CDR3 DNA reads as TGTGCCAGCAGCTCACTTGGAGGGGGTATGTACGAGCAGTACTTC.

The chain combines TRBV7-3 with TRBJ2-1; 8 bases are a match to TRBD2. J lost 1 base, V lost 5 bases, and 4 bases had no gene match. This CDR3 contains 15 residues. Germline CDR1 SGHTA, CDR2 FQGTGA. CDR3 DNA sequence: TGTGCCAGCAGCAGCGGGAGTTCATCCTACAATGAGCAGTTCTTC. Its translation: CASSSGSSSYNEQFF.

The chain employs TRBV7-8 and TRBJ2-2; D is undetermined. Germline CDR1 and CDR2: SGHVS and FQNEAQ. Between the trimmed V and J ends, which lost 3 bases and 5 bases, there was a span of 7 bases. The CDR3 length is 13 residues. This chain's CDR3 is CASSFGRTGELFF. The CDR3 nucleotides are TGTGCCAGCAGCTTCGGACGGACCGGGGAGCTGTTTTTT.

The V and J genes are TRBV5-5 and TRBJ2-1, with 10 nucleotides matching TRBD1. CDR1 SGHKS and CDR2 YYEKEE come from the germline V gene (reference sequence). The V segment lost 2 bases and the J segment 5 bases; nucleotides outside the gene matches: 10. The CDR3 spans 17 residues. Here the CDR3 DNA reads TGTGCCAGCAGCTTCCTTTTCGCCGGGACAGGGGACAATGAGCAGTTCTTC. Translation: CASSFLFAGTGDNEQFF.

V gene TRBV2 combines with J gene TRBJ1-1; 9 positions agree with TRBD1. The CDR3 is made up of 14 amino acids. The germline gives CDR1 SNHLY, CDR2 FYNNEI. The V gene end was trimmed by 5 bases and the J gene end by 5 bases; junction bases not matched to a gene: 6. CDR3 sequence (DNA): TGTGCCAGCAGTCTGACAGGGGGAGTGACTGAAGCTTTCTTT. Amino acid sequence: CASSLTGGVTEAFF.

The genes are TRBV11-3 and TRBJ2-6, with D unclear. CDR1 and CDR2 from the germline V gene are SGHNT and YENEEA. This CDR3 is built from 16 residues. V was cut by 1 base and J by 0 bases, with 7 bases left in between. The CDR3 DNA is TGTGCCAGCAGCTTAGGGAGAAACTCTGGGGCCAACGTCCTGACTTTC. Protein: CASSLGRNSGANVLTF.

This clone turned up a few times. The rearrangement joins TRBV18 to TRBJ2-7, with 10 positions matching TRBD1. Trimming cost V 3 bases and J 6 bases; bases outside gene matches: 8. The CDR3 runs 15 residues. The germline V gene encodes CDR1 KGHSH and CDR2 LQKENI. The CDR3 here is CASSPTGQGYSEQYF. The CDR3 DNA reads as TGTGCCAGCTCACCCACGGGACAGGGGTACAGCGAGCAGTACTTC.

The chain joins TRBV5-1 to TRBJ2-3, with 13 bases fitting TRBD2. CDR3 length: 17 amino acids. Germline CDR1 and CDR2: SGHRS and YFSETQ. Trimming took 4 bases from V and 6 from J; bases not matched to a gene: 11. The CDR3 coding sequence is TGCGCCAGCAGCGGCGGCCTACTAGCGGGAGGGCCGGATACGCAGTATTTT. This sequence encodes CASSGGLLAGGPDTQYF.